The rows below give T cell receptor beta chains drawn from one sample of a study of T cells in Graves' hyperthyroidism and ophthalmopathy. In TCRdb, the multiplex PCR reads were re-called with MiXCR into one record per CDR3 protein. Of hundreds of thousands of distinct CDR3 sequences in the sample, about 15% were seen once. What was sequenced was blood. All receptors derive from a woman in her thirties or forties with Graves' ophthalmopathy. The CDR3 runs from the conserved cysteine through the conserved F or W. D genes are given only for firm matches. A clone size is listed for some rows: how often the clone was seen (once, few, many), or a class if it is expanded.

TRBD1 many TRBJ2-5 TRBV5-1 TGCGCCAGCAGCTGGAACACAGGGGATGAAGAGACCCAGTACTTC CASSWNTGDEETQYF
- many TRBJ1-2 TRBV12-5 TGTGCTAGTGGTCCACAGGATTACTATGGCTACACCTTC CASGPQDYYGYTF
- - TRBJ1-1 TRBV30 TGTACCTGGAGTGTCCGGGGCACTGAAGCTTTCTTT CTWSVRGTEAFF
- - TRBJ1-1 TRBV3-1 TGTGCCAGCAGCCAACCAGGGAGCACTGAAGCTTTCTTT CASSQPGSTEAFF
TRBD2 many TRBJ2-7 TRBV28 TGTGCCAGCAAGCTTAGCGGGAGGGTTTACGAGCAGTACTTC CASKLSGRVYEQYF
TRBD1 few TRBJ1-1 TRBV3-1 TGTGCCAGCAGCCAAGGGTGGACAGGGGGAAGAAACACTGAAGCTTTCTTT CASSQGWTGGRNTEAFF
TRBD1 many TRBJ1-2 TRBV12-3/TRBV12-4 TGTGCCAGCAGCTCCGACAGGGAATATCATGGCTACACCTTC CASSSDREYHGYTF
- many TRBJ2-2 TRBV7-3 TGTGCCAGCAGTGGTGGGGCGTCCACCGGGGAGCTGTTTTTT CASSGGASTGELFF
TRBD2 once TRBJ2-2 TRBV12-3/TRBV12-4 TGTGCCAGCAGCCAAGATGGACTAGCGGCGAACACCGGGGAGCTGTTTTTT CASSQDGLAANTGELFF
- many TRBJ1-1 TRBV5-6 TGTGCCAGCAGCTTCCCCGGGGGAAGGACTGAAGCTTTCTTT CASSFPGGRTEAFF
TRBD2 - TRBJ2-7 TRBV6-2/TRBV6-3 TGTGCCAGCAGCCCTTTCCCCCGACTAGCAGCAGAGCAGTACTTC CASSPFPRLAAEQYF
- - TRBJ2-7 TRBV12-5 TGTGCTAGTGGTTTGGGCCAGTACGAGCAGTACTTC CASGLGQYEQYF
- many TRBJ2-4 TRBV20-1 TGCAGTGCTAGTACGTTCGGGGAAAACATTCAGTACTTC CSASTFGENIQYF
- - TRBJ1-6 TRBV12-3/TRBV12-4 TGTGCCAGCAGTCTGCTAAGTGGGGGTAATTCACCCCTCCACTTT CASSLLSGGNSPLHF
- many TRBJ1-1 TRBV27 TGTGCCAGCAGTTTAGGCGGAAGTAAAGCTTTCTTT CASSLGGSKAFF
TRBD1 many TRBJ1-1 TRBV11-3 TGTGCCAGCAGCTTCCTGGACAGGGACGCTTTCTTT CASSFLDRDAFF
- - TRBJ1-5 TRBV19 TGTGCCAGTAGTATTTTAGGACCCCCATCGAAACAGCCCCAGCATTTT CASSILGPPSKQPQHF
TRBD2 many TRBJ2-7 TRBV20-1 TGCAGCATAGCGGGAGGGCCCTCCTACGAGCAGTACTTC CSIAGGPSYEQYF
TRBD2 many TRBJ2-5 TRBV7-8 TGTGCCAGCAGCTTAGCGAATTTCGCGGGAGGGCAAGAGACCCAGTACTTC CASSLANFAGGQETQYF
- many TRBJ1-5 TRBV4-3 TGCGCCAGCAGCCAAGGACAGAATCAGCCCCAGCATTTT CASSQGQNQPQHF
- once TRBJ1-1 TRBV7-9 TGTGCCAGCAGGGGTAGAGGGGACTTGGACACTGAAGCTTTCTTT CASRGRGDLDTEAFF
TRBD2 many TRBJ2-7 TRBV20-1 TGCAGTGCGACAACTAGCGGACATACCTACGAGCAGTACTTC CSATTSGHTYEQYF
- many TRBJ2-2 TRBV10-3 TGTGCCATCAGTGAGCGGGACCCGGACACCGGGGAGCTGTTTTTT CAISERDPDTGELFF
- few TRBJ2-3 TRBV12-3/TRBV12-4 TGTGCCAGCAGTTTAAATCCGTCGGGAGGCACAGATACGCAGTATTTT CASSLNPSGGTDTQYF
- many TRBJ2-7 TRBV12-3/TRBV12-4 TGTGCCAGCAGAGAGGATAATGCCTACGAGCAGTACTTC CASREDNAYEQYF
TRBD1 many TRBJ2-2 TRBV7-3 TGTGCCAGCAGCAGAGGGACAGGGTGGGACACCGGGGAGCTGTTTTTT CASSRGTGWDTGELFF
TRBD1 many TRBJ2-7 TRBV30 TGTGCCTGGAGCGGGACAGGGATTTACGAGCAGTACTTC CAWSGTGIYEQYF
- few TRBJ2-7 TRBV20-1 TGCAGTGCCAGCCTAGCGCCAAGGGAGCCGCAGTACTTC CSASLAPREPQYF
- few TRBJ1-1 TRBV6-4 TGTGCCAGCAGTGACTCTGGGACGAACACTGAAGCTTTCTTT CASSDSGTNTEAFF
TRBD2 many TRBJ2-7 TRBV5-4 TGTGCCAGCAGCGCCTCAATAGCGGGAGGGCCCTACGAGCAGTACTTC CASSASIAGGPYEQYF
- many TRBJ2-7 TRBV7-8 TGTGCCAGCAGCTTTAGGGAATCCGGGCAGTACTTC CASSFRESGQYF
- many TRBJ2-7 TRBV6-1 TGTGCCAGCAGTGCTATAACGGGACGGGACTACGAGCAGTACTTC CASSAITGRDYEQYF
TRBD2 many TRBJ2-7 TRBV28 TGTGCCAGCAGTTCCCCCGGGACTAGCGGGACCTACGAGCAGTACTTC CASSSPGTSGTYEQYF
TRBD1 many TRBJ1-5 TRBV12-5 TGTGCTAGTGCCTCGGGTGGATTAGGGGGCCAGCCCCAGCATTTT CASASGGLGGQPQHF
- many TRBJ1-1 TRBV6-2/TRBV6-3 TGTGCCAGCAGTTATTACGGGAGTCGGGCTTTCTTT CASSYYGSRAFF
- - TRBJ1-1 TRBV6-1 TGTGCCTCGACCCTTGCCCAGGGGACTGAAGCTTTCTTT CASTLAQGTEAFF
- many TRBJ2-2 TRBV7-2 TGTGCCAGCAGCCCCACCTCTATAGCCGGGGAGCTGTTTTTT CASSPTSIAGELFF
- - TRBJ1-6 TRBV20-1 TGCAGTGCTAGAGATCGGACGGACACTGGAGGACCCCTCCACTTT CSARDRTDTGGPLHF
- many TRBJ1-5 TRBV6-1 TGTGCCAGCAGTGAACCTGGGGTACCCCAGCCCCAGCATTTT CASSEPGVPQPQHF
- few TRBJ1-1 TRBV28 TGTGCCAGCAGGGACAGAGTGGAGGCTTTCTTT CASRDRVEAFF
- many TRBJ1-5 TRBV30 TGTGCCTGGAGTATGGGCAATGGCAATCAGCCCCAGCATTTT CAWSMGNGNQPQHF
TRBD2 many TRBJ2-7 TRBV2 TGTGCCAGCTCCCGCACTAGCGTATTTACCTACGAGCAGTACTTC CASSRTSVFTYEQYF
- many TRBJ1-2 TRBV27 TGTGCCAGCAGCCGATGGAACACGAAGGGCTACACCTTC CASSRWNTKGYTF
TRBD1 many TRBJ2-2 TRBV6-2/TRBV6-3 TGTGCCAGCAGTTCCGTGGGGACAGGCACCGGGGAGCTGTTTTTT CASSSVGTGTGELFF
- many TRBJ2-7 TRBV7-2 TGTGCCAGCAGCTCGGGGGGCCAGGGGGCGCGACCCGAGCAGTACTTC CASSSGGQGARPEQYF
- - TRBJ1-3 TRBV3-1 TGTGCCAGCAGCCACACAGGAGAAACCATATATTTT CASSHTGETIYF
- many TRBJ2-5 TRBV27 TGTGCCAGCAGAAAGACTGTGGAGACCCAGTACTTC CASRKTVETQYF
- many TRBJ2-7 TRBV11-1 TGTGCCAGCAGCCTCACGGGACGGACTTTCTACGAGCAGTACTTC CASSLTGRTFYEQYF
TRBD2 - TRBJ2-7 TRBV5-1 TGCGCCAGCAGCCCCGAGACTAGCCCCTACGAGCAGTACTTC CASSPETSPYEQYF
- - TRBJ2-5 TRBV12-3/TRBV12-4 TGTGCCAGCAGTTTAGAAGGAGGCTACCAAGAGACCCAGTACTTC CASSLEGGYQETQYF
- many TRBJ2-7 TRBV6-1 TGTGCCAGCAGCCACAGGGATGGGTTCTACGAGCAGTACTTC CASSHRDGFYEQYF
- many TRBJ2-7 TRBV28 TGTGCCAGCAGTTTACCAAAACTCGCCGACGAGCAGTACTTC CASSLPKLADEQYF
- many TRBJ2-5 TRBV6-1 TGTGCCAGCAGACCAGGAGGCTCCCCCCAAGAGACCCAGTACTTC CASRPGGSPQETQYF
TRBD1 many TRBJ1-2 TRBV7-2 TGTGCCAGCACCTTTACAGGGGGCAGTGGCTACACCTTC CASTFTGGSGYTF
TRBD1 few TRBJ2-5 TRBV6-1 TGTGCCAGCAGTGAAGGAGGACAGGGGGCTCCCACTTGGCGAGAGACCCAGTACTTC CASSEGGQGAPTWRETQYF